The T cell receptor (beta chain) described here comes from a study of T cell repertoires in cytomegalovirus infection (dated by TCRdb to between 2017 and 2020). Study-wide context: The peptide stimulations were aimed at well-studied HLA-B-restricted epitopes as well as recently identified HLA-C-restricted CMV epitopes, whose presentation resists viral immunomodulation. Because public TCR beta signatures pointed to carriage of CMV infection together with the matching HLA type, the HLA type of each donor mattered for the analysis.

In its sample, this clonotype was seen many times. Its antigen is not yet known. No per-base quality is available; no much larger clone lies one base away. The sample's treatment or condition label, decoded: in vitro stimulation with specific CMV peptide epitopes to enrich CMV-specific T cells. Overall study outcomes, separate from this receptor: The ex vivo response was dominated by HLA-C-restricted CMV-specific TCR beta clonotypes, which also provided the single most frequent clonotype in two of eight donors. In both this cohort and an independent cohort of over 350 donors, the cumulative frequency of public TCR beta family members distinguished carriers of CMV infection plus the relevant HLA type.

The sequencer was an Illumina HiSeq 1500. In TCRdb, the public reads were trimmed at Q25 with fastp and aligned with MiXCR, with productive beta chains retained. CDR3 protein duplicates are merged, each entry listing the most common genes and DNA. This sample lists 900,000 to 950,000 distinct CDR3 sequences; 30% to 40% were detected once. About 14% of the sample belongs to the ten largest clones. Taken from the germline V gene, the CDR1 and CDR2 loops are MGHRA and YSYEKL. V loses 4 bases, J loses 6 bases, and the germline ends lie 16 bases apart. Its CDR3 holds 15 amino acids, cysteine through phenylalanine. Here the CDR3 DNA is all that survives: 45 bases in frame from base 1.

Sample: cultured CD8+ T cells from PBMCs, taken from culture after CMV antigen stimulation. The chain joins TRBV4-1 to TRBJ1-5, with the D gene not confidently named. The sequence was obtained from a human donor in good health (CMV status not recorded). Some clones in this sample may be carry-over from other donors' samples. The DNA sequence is TGCGCCAGCAGCCTAATTCTCCTCCCCGGTCAGCCCCAGCATTTT. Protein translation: CASSLILLPGQPQHF.